This paragraph covers one TCR beta chain sequence. Methods used by the authors: The authors estimated nucleated cell counts from reference gene primer amplification. Repertoires were generated with immunoSEQ multiplex PCR, while TCRdb's copy carries only in-frame clones and drops some. V and J calls and clone size are as listed in that table; D and trimming were resolved from the DNA. Among 450,000 to 500,000 clones listed, 80% to 90% were seen once. The sample is drawn from a study of blood T cell repertoires in COVID-19. At the level of the study: Italy, Spain and the United States were the sources of the convalescent and acute COVID-19 samples. The cDNA or gDNA used as material had been derived from T cells, B-cell-depleted T cells, or PBMCs.

Germline CDR1 and CDR2: SNHLY and FYNNEI. V lost 5 bases, J lost 3 bases, and 8 bases lay in between. This CDR3 contains 13 residues. Sequencing was performed on peripheral blood. This clonotype was sampled from a human donor in a cohort sampled during active COVID-19. The rearrangement uses TRBV2 and TRBJ1-5; a weak D match, TRBD1 (6 bases). CDR3 nucleotides: TGTGCCAGCAGTACAGGGTTCAATCAGCCCCAGCATTTT. Protein product: CASSTGFNQPQHF.